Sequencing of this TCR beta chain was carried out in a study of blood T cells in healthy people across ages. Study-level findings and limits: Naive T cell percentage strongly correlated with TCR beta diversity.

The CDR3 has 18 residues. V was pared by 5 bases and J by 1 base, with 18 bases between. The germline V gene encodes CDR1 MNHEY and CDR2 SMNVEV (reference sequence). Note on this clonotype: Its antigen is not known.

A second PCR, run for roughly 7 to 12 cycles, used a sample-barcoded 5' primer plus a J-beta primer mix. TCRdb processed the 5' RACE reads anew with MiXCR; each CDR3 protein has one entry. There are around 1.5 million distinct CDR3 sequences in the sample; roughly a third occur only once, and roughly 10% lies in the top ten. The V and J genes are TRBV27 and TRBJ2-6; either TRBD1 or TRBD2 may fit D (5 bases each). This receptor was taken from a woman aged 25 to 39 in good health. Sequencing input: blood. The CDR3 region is CASSPPGRTWSGANVLTF. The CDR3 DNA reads TGTGCCAGCAGTCCTCCGGGGCGGACATGGTCTGGGGCCAACGTCCTGACTTTC.